These 14 T cell receptor beta chains came from one sample sequenced in a study of blood T cell repertoires in COVID-19. Measured with immunoSEQ multiplex PCR; TCRdb has only the in-frame clones, and not every one. The profile covers a few hundred thousand clones, with approximately 90% appearing a single time and 10% taken by the ten largest. Source material: PBMCs or T cells enriched from blood (not recorded which). Receptors were obtained from a man younger than 30 with acute COVID-19.

The chain joins TRBV2 to TRBJ1-6, with D tentatively TRBD1 (5 bases). V lost 2 bases, J lost 3 bases, and 11 bases lay in between. The germline V gene has CDR1 SNHLY and CDR2 FYNNEI. CDR3 length: 16 residues. DNA for the CDR3: TGTGCCAGCAGTGAACAGGGAGGAAGCTATAATTCACCCCTCCACTTT. Protein product: CASSEQGGSYNSPLHF.

The V call is TRBV28, the J call TRBJ2-3, with 8 positions matching TRBD2. Germline V gene data show CDR1 as MDHEN and CDR2 as SYDVKM. J lost 2 bases, V lost 1 base, and 14 bases had no gene match. The CDR3 is 19 amino acids. Written as DNA, the CDR3 is TGTGCCAGCAGTTTATTGATGGCGGGAGGACATACAAACACAGATACGCAGTATTTT. This sequence encodes CASSLLMAGGHTNTDTQYF.

CDR3: CASSLTRQGAGELFF. The CDR3 nucleotides are TGTGCCAGCAGCTTGACGCGACAGGGTGCCGGGGAGCTGTTTTTT. The J gene is TRBJ2-2, the V gene TRBV7-8, with TRBD1 matching over 7 bases. The CDR3 has 15 residues. Germline trimming cut 3 bases from V and 6 bases from J; bases unmatched to any gene: 7. Per the germline V gene, CDR1 is SGHVS and CDR2 is FQNEAQ.

This sequence joins TRBV4-1 and TRBJ1-5; TRBD1 might be the D (6 bases). Trimming cost V 4 bases and J 6 bases, with 16 bases left between them. The germline V gene has CDR1 MGHRA and CDR2 YSYEKL. The CDR3 is made up of 15 amino acids. The CDR3 sequence is CASSPEFTGFQPQHF. CDR3 DNA sequence: TGCGCCAGCAGCCCGGAATTTACAGGGTTTCAGCCCCAGCATTTT.

This chain joins TRBV11-2 and TRBJ1-1; a weak D match, TRBD1 (5 bases). From germline, CDR1 is SGHAT and CDR2 FQNNGV. The CDR3 covers 16 residues. V shed 7 bases and J shed 4 bases, with 22 bases lying between them. CDR3 sequence (DNA): TGTGCCAGCACCCAGCCGATGGGGCGGGGAAGCACTGAAGCTTTCTTT. Translated, it gives CASTQPMGRGSTEAFF.

This rearrangement joins TRBV19 to TRBJ1-5; D perhaps matches TRBD1 (5 bases). V lost 0 bases and J lost 6, with 12 bases in between. This CDR3 spans 15 amino acids. Germline CDR1 is LNHDA and CDR2 is SQIVND (reference sequence). The CDR3 sequence is CASSIDAGVGQPQHF. In DNA form, the CDR3 reads TGTGCCAGTAGTATAGATGCGGGGGTGGGTCAGCCCCAGCATTTT.

This clone was detected only a few times. The chain joins TRBV2 to TRBJ2-7; D is ambiguous. Germline V gene lookup returns CDR1 SNHLY and CDR2 FYNNEI. This CDR3 comprises 14 residues. V was cut by 2 bases and J by 5 bases, with 13 bases left in between. The CDR3 DNA reads TGTGCCAGCAGTGAACTAGTCCTAAGACACGAGCAGTACTTC. Its translation: CASSELVLRHEQYF.

The chain joins TRBV25-1 to TRBJ2-5, with a weak D call TRBD2 (5 bases). CDR3 length: 15 amino acids. V was shortened by 4 bases and J by 2 bases, with 14 bases between the two germline ends. The germline V gene encodes CDR1 MGHDK and CDR2 SYGVNS. CDR3 region: CASSASQRIQETQYF. The DNA of the CDR3 is TGTGCCAGCAGTGCCTCCCAGCGGATACAAGAGACCCAGTACTTC.

This clone showed up just a few times. The chain combines TRBV23-1 with TRBJ1-6; D might be TRBD1 (5 bases). TRBV23-1 has ORF status, its function being uncertain. V dropped 0 bases and J dropped 9 bases, with 12 bases sitting between them. The CDR3 is 15 amino acids. The CDR3 nucleotides are TGCGCCAGCAGTCAATCGGGGCGAACAGCTTCACCCCTCCACTTT. Translating gives CASSQSGRTASPLHF.

The chain has TRBV3-1 (or the pseudogene TRBV3-2) and TRBJ1-2; D remains ambiguous. The CDR3 runs to 13 residues. Trimming removed 0 bases at V and 2 bases at J, with 4 bases between. The germline gives CDR1 LGHDT, CDR2 YNNKEL (reference sequence). CDR3 protein: CASSQDQNYGYTF. The CDR3, as DNA: TGTGCCAGCAGCCAAGACCAGAACTATGGCTACACCTTC.

The chain has TRBV2 and TRBJ2-7; unclear D gene. Germline CDR1 reads SNHLY; CDR2 reads FYNNEI. The CDR3 has 13 amino acids. Trimming stripped 5 bases from V and 1 base from J, with 9 bases between. CDR3 sequence (DNA): TGTGCCAGCAGTCCGTCCTTTTCCTACGAGCAGTACTTC. It translates to CASSPSFSYEQYF.

This clone appeared a few times. The CDR3 sequence: CASTLGNSGNTIYF. For the CDR3, the DNA is TGTGCCAGCACTCTAGGAAACTCTGGAAACACCATATATTTT. The V gene is TRBV19, the J gene TRBJ1-3; D not resolved. Germline CDR1 and CDR2: LNHDA and SQIVND (reference sequence). The CDR3 has 14 residues. Trimming took 9 bases from V and 0 from J, leaving 12 bases between them.

The chain links TRBV9 to TRBJ1-1; possibly TRBD1 for D (5 bases). Trimming took off 0 bases at V and 3 bases at J, with 12 bases between the two ends. This CDR3 region has 15 residues. In germline, CDR1 is SGDLS, CDR2 YYNGEE. The CDR3 nucleotides are TGTGCCAGCAGCGTAGTTACCCCGGGGGACACTGAAGCTTTCTTT. Its protein product is CASSVVTPGDTEAFF.

The chain carries TRBV7-9 and TRBJ2-7; no clear D. Germline V gene data show CDR1 as SEHNR and CDR2 as FQNEAQ (reference sequence). Trimming took off 5 bases at V and 5 bases at J, with 10 bases between the two ends. CDR3 size: 12 residues. The chain's CDR3 is CASSQDRDEQYF. In DNA form, the CDR3 reads TGTGCCAGCAGCCAAGACCGGGACGAGCAGTACTTC.